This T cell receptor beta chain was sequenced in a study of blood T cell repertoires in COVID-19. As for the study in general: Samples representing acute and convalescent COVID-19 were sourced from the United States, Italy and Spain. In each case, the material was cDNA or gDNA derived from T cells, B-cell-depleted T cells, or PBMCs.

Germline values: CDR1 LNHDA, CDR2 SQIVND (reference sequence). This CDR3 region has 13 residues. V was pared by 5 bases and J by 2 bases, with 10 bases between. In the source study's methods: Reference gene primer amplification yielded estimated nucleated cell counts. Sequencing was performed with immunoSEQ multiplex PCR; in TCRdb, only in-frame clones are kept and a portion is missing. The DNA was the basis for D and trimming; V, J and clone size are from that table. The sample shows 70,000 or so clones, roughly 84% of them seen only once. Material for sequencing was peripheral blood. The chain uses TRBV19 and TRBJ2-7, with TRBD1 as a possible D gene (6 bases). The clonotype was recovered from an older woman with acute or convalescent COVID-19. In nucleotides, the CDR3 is TGTGCCAGTAGTGTGACAGGAGCCTACGAGCAGTACTTC. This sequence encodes CASSVTGAYEQYF.